The present T cell receptor beta chain was sequenced within a study of intratumoral heterogeneity in liver cancer. About this clone itself: Its target is not known.

Whole-study findings and limits: In each patient, region a exceeded region b in unique T-cell expansions.

The hepatocellular carcinoma nodule was sampled at distinct, geographically separated regions. CDR3 length: 16 residues. Trimming took off 0 bases at V and 4 bases at J, with 16 bases between the two ends. CDR1 and CDR2 (germline): LGHDT, YNNKEL (reference sequence). Some clones are missing from TCRdb's copy, which holds only in-frame ones; the method was immunoSEQ multiplex PCR. The table includes around 6,400 clones, approximately 60% detected once. This sequence joins TRBV3-1 (or the pseudogene TRBV3-2) and TRBJ2-7; D might be TRBD1 or TRBD2, each matching 6 bases. The input for sequencing was tumor tissue, taken before any cancer treatment. The receptor's source is a man aged 65 to 85 with hepatocellular carcinoma. The DNA of the CDR3 is TGTGCCAGCAGCCAAGATGTAACTTCGGGGGCGTACGAGCAGTACTTC. Amino acid sequence: CASSQDVTSGAYEQYF.